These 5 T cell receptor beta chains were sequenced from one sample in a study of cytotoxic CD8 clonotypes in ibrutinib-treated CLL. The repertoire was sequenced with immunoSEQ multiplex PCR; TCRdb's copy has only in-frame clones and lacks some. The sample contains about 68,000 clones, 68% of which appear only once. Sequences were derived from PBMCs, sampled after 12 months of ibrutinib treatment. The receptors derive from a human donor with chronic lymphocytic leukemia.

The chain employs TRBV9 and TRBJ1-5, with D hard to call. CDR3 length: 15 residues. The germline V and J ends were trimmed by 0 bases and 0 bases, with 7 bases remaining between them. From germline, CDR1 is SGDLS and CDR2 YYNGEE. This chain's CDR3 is CASSVGGYSNQPQHF. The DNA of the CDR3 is TGTGCCAGCAGCGTAGGCGGGTATAGCAATCAGCCCCAGCATTTT.

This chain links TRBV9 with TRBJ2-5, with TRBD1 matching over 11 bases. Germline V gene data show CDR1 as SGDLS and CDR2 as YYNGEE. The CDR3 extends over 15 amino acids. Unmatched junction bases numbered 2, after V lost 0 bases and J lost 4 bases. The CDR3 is CASSVAGTGGETQYF. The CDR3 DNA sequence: TGTGCCAGCAGCGTAGCCGGGACAGGGGGAGAGACCCAGTACTTC.

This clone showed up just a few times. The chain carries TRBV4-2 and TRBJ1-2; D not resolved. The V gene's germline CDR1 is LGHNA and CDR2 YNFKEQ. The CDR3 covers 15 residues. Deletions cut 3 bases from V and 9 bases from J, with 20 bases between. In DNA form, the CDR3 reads TGTGCCAGCAGCCAGGTACTGGACCCGGAGATGCGCTACACCTTC. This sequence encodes CASSQVLDPEMRYTF.

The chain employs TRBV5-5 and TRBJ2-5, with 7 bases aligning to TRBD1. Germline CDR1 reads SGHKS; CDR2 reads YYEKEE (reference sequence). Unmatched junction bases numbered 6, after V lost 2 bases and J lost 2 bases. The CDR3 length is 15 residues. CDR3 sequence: CASSFTRGQQETQYF. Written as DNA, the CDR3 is TGTGCCAGCAGCTTCACCAGGGGACAGCAAGAGACCCAGTACTTC.

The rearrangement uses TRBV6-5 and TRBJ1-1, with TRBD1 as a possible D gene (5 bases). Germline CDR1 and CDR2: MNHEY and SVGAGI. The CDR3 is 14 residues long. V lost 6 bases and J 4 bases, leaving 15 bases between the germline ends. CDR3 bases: TGTGCCAGCAGCAATGAAGATGGGGGCACTGAAGCTTTCTTT. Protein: CASSNEDGGTEAFF.